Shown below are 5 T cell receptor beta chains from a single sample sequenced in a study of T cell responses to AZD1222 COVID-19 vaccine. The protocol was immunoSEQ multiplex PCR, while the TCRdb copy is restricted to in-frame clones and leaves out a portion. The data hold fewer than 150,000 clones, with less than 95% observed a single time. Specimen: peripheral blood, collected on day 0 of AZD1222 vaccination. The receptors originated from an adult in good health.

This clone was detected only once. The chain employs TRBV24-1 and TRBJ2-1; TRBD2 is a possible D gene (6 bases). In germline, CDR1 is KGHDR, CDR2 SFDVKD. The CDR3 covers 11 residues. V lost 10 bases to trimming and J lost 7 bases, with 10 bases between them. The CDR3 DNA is TGTGCCACTACGGACTATAATGAGCAGTTCTTC. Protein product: CATTDYNEQFF.

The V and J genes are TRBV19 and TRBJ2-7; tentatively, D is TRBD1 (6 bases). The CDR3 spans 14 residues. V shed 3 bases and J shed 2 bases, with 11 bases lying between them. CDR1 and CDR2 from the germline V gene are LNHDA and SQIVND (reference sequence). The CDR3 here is CASSMGQGPYEQYF. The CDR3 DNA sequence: TGTGCCAGTAGTATGGGACAAGGGCCCTACGAGCAGTACTTC.

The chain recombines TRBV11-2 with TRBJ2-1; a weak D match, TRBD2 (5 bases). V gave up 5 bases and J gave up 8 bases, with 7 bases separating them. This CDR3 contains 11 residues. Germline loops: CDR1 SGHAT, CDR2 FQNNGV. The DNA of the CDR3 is TGTGCCAGCAGCGAGAGGGATGAGCAGTTCTTC. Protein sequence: CASSERDEQFF.

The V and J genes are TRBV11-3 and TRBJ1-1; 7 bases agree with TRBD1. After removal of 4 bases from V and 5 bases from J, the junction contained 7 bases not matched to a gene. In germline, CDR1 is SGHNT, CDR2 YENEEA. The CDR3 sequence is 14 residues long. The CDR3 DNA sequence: TGTGCCAGCAGCTCACAGGGGAGAGGGACTGAAGCTTTCTTT. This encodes CASSSQGRGTEAFF.

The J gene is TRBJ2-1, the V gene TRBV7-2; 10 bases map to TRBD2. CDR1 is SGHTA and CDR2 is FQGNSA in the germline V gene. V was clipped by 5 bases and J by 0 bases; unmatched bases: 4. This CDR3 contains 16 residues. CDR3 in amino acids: CASSLSSGSSYNEQFF. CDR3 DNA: TGTGCCAGCAGCCTGTCTAGCGGGAGCTCCTACAATGAGCAGTTCTTC.